Shown below are 6 T cell receptor beta chains from a single sample sequenced in a study of T cell repertoires in cytomegalovirus infection. TCRdb redid the calling of the reads with MiXCR, one entry per CDR3 protein. The sample carries about 830,000 distinct CDR3 sequences, 32% recorded once. Their recognized antigens are unknown. Source: cultured CD8+ T cells from PBMCs, taken from culture after CMV antigen stimulation. The receptors come from a human donor in good health (CMV status not recorded). Some clones in this sample may be carry-over from other donors' samples.

The chain links TRBV6-2 or TRBV6-3 to TRBJ1-1; the D gene is possibly TRBD1 (5 bases). The germline gives CDR1 MNHEY, CDR2 SVGEGT. V lost 0 bases to trimming and J lost 6 bases, with 20 bases between them. The CDR3 runs 17 residues. In nucleotides, the CDR3 is TGTGCCAGCAGTTACTCTTACCCCCCTGATGGGGGTCCTGAAGCTTTCTTT. This gives the protein CASSYSYPPDGGPEAFF.

This clonotype showed up many times. The DNA for the CDR3 is TGTGCCAGCAGTGATTTCGGGGGTGAAGCTTTCTTT. Its protein is CASSDFGGEAFF. V usage is TRBV25-1 and J usage is TRBJ1-1; a possible D gene is TRBD1 (5 bases). V was cut by 3 bases and J by 7 bases, with 9 bases left in between. Per the germline V gene, CDR1 is MGHDK and CDR2 is SYGVNS. The CDR3 extends over 12 amino acids.

V and J are TRBV7-6 and TRBJ2-3; the match to TRBD2 covers 15 bases. J was trimmed by 4 bases and V by 2 bases; bases with no gene match: 10. This CDR3 contains 19 residues. Germline-derived CDR1 and CDR2 are SGHVS and FNYEAQ. CDR3 residues: CASSLWEGLAGGRSDTQYF. The CDR3 bases are TGTGCCAGCAGCTTATGGGAAGGACTAGCGGGGGGGCGGTCAGATACGCAGTATTTT.

This clonotype has only a few counts. The chain is built from TRBV12-3 or TRBV12-4 and TRBJ1-1; D unresolved. Trimming left V 2 bases short and J 3 bases short, with 16 bases between. The CDR3 sequence is 16 residues long. The CDR3 DNA is TGTGCCAGCAGTTTACTGGGTGGAAGCGCGGACACTGAAGCTTTCTTT. Translating gives CASSLLGGSADTEAFF.

The chain joins TRBV3-1 to TRBJ2-1; tentative D call: TRBD2 (7 bases). Trimming removed 3 bases from V and 3 bases from J, with 15 bases in between. Germline CDR1 LGHDT, CDR2 YNNKEL (reference sequence). CDR3 length equals 16 residues. CDR3: CASSQAAGAYYNEQFF. The CDR3 DNA sequence: TGTGCCAGCAGCCAGGCGGCGGGGGCCTACTACAATGAGCAGTTCTTC.

V and J are TRBV27 and TRBJ1-2; TRBD1 aligns across 7 bases. Trimming removed 11 bases from V and 8 bases from J; junction bases left unmatched: 17. CDR1 MNHEY and CDR2 SMNVEV come from the germline V gene (reference sequence). This CDR3 region has 14 residues. The CDR3 protein is CAGQEQGQPLGYTF. The CDR3 nucleotides are TGTGCCGGCCAGGAGCAGGGACAGCCCCTGGGCTACACCTTC.